This is a list of T cell receptor beta chains from one sample in a study of regulatory T cells in long-lasting Graves disease. TCRdb fed the multiplex PCR reads into MiXCR, producing one record per CDR3 protein. The data contain approximately 440,000 distinct CDR3 sequences, around 22% of them seen just once; the ten biggest clones take up about a quarter. The sequencing used peripheral blood mononuclear cells (PBMCs), collected when the disease was refractory, from a patient treated with antithyroid drugs. The receptors derive from a female donor with Graves disease. CDR3s include the opening cysteine and the closing phenylalanine or tryptophan.

v_call	j_call	cdr3_aa
TRBV30	TRBJ2-1	CAWSARELPIF
TRBV6-1	TRBJ2-7	CASRGAGTGSYEQYF
TRBV15	TRBJ2-7	CATSRGGGSYEQYF
TRBV28	TRBJ1-5	CASSFYSDQPQHF
TRBV27	TRBJ1-1	CASSPSLRAEAFF
TRBV19	TRBJ1-5	CASSQRAGQGSQPQHF
TRBV20-1	TRBJ1-1	CSATGGDTEAFF
TRBV9	TRBJ2-7	CASSPLGLASYEQYF
TRBV27	TRBJ1-2	CASSPIGTSNYGYTF
TRBV28	TRBJ2-2	CASSFSGQGTGELFF
TRBV19	TRBJ2-7	CASSIGGLAGGYEQYF
TRBV6-1	TRBJ1-4	CATRPGTFNEKLFF
TRBV6-9	TRBJ1-5	CASSYFGGDQPQHF
TRBV27	TRBJ1-1	CASSFWAKNTEAFF
TRBV24-1	TRBJ2-5	CATSAGETQYF
TRBV7-9	TRBJ1-4	CASSINRVQATNEKLFF
TRBV28	TRBJ2-7	CASSHDSSPSEQYF
TRBV6-1	TRBJ2-7	CASSQHSMGGRGIGSYEQYF
TRBV28	TRBJ2-7	CASSLGTGGREQYF
TRBV20-1	TRBJ2-2	CSARVGAVTGELFF
TRBV28	TRBJ2-7	CASSPSTRAYEQYF
TRBV12-3/TRBV12-4	TRBJ2-1	CASSLRTSGRVEQFF
TRBV12-3/TRBV12-4	TRBJ2-7	CASSLSGLEQYF
TRBV7-3	TRBJ2-2	CASSPTTGGYTGELFF
TRBV11-2	TRBJ2-7	CASSRAGTTDEQYF
TRBV5-1	TRBJ1-6	CASSLGDNNSPLHF
TRBV30	TRBJ1-2	CAWSPLRSVGYTF
TRBV25-1	TRBJ2-7	CASSAPRLAGGPREQYF